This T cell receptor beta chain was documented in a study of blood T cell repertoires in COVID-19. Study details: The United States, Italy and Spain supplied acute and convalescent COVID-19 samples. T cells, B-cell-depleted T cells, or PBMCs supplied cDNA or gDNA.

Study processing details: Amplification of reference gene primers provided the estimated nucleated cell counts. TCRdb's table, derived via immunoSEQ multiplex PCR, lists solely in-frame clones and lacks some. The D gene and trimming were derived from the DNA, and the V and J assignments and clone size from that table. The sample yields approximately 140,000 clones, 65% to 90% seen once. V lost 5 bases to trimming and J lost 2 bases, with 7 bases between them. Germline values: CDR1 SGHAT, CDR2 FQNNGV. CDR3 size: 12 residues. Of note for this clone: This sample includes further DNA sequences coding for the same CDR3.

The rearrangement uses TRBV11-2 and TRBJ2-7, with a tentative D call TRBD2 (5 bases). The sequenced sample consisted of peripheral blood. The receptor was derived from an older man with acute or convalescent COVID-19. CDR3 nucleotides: TGTGCCAGCAGCCGAGGGACCTACGAGCAGTACTTC. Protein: CASSRGTYEQYF.